These 32 T cell receptor beta chains originate from one sample sequenced in a study of blood T cell repertoires in COVID-19. The assay was immunoSEQ multiplex PCR, and TCRdb's table has in-frame clones only and misses some. The sample lists about 480,000 clones, around 89% seen once, with over 4% in the top ten. The specimen was peripheral blood. The receptor set was obtained from a young woman with acute or convalescent COVID-19.

CDR3 amino acids: CASSLVSSTDTQYF. CDR3 nucleotides: TGTGCCAGCAGTTTAGTCTCTAGCACAGATACGCAGTATTTT. This chain connects TRBV28 to TRBJ2-3; D gene uncertain. Germline V CDR1 and CDR2: MDHEN, SYDVKM. Trimming cost V 2 bases and J 0 bases, with 6 bases left between them. This CDR3 has 14 amino acids. Supplemented by reference TRBV28 and TRBJ2-3, the full variable domain reads DVKVTQSSRYLVKRTGEKVFLECVQDMDHENMFWYRQDPGLGLRLIYFSYDVKMKEKGDIPEGYSVSREKKERFSLILESASTNQTSMYLCASSLVSSTDTQYFGPGTRLTVL.

This rearrangement joins TRBV18 to TRBJ1-1, with TRBD1 matching over 9 bases. The CDR3 sequence is 15 residues long. V shed 5 bases and J 2 bases; nucleotides not matched to a gene: 6. Germline CDR1 KGHSH, CDR2 LQKENI. The CDR3 region has the DNA TGTGCCAGCTCAGAGGTCACAGGGGGCAACACTGAAGCTTTCTTT. Amino acid sequence: CASSEVTGGNTEAFF.

In its sample, this clone was seen once. This sequence joins TRBV5-6 and TRBJ2-1, with no clear D. This CDR3 contains 17 residues. V was clipped by 4 bases and J by 7 bases, with 24 bases between them. Germline CDR1 and CDR2: SGHDT and YYEEEE. The CDR3 DNA sequence: TGTGCCAGCAGCCATCGTTCAAGTGGTCGTCTCGGGAATGAGCAGTTCTTC. It is translated as CASSHRSSGRLGNEQFF.

The rearrangement links TRBV13 to TRBJ2-5; 8 positions match TRBD2. The CDR3 has 15 residues. The ends lost 4 bases at V and 1 base at J; junction bases unmatched: 5. The germline CDR1 and CDR2 sequences are PRHDT and FYEKMQ (reference sequence). Here the CDR3 reads CASSSAGGAQETQYF. For the CDR3, the DNA is TGTGCCAGCAGCTCGGCCGGGGGGGCCCAAGAGACCCAGTACTTC.

The chain uses TRBV3-1 (or the pseudogene TRBV3-2) and TRBJ1-1; TRBD1 might be the D (5 bases). V gave up 3 bases and J gave up 6 bases, with 11 bases separating them. In germline, CDR1 is LGHDT, CDR2 YNNKEL (reference sequence). The CDR3 consists of 13 residues. DNA of the CDR3: TGTGCCAGCAGCCAGACGACAGCTGCTGAAGCTTTCTTT. Amino acid sequence: CASSQTTAAEAFF.

CDR3 protein: CASSFPPGELFF. DNA for the CDR3: TGTGCCAGCAGCTTCCCTCCCGGGGAGCTGTTTTTT. The rearrangement joins TRBV5-4 to TRBJ2-2; unclear D gene. CDR3 length equals 12 residues. With 2 bases removed from V and 6 bases from J, the gap between germline ends came to 5 bases. Germline lookup yields CDR1 SGHNT and CDR2 YYREEE (reference sequence).

This rearrangement joins TRBV20-1 to TRBJ2-5, with D possibly being TRBD1 (5 bases). Between the trimmed V and J ends, which lost 3 bases and 1 base, there was a span of 9 bases. The CDR3 has 13 residues. Germline CDR1 is DFQATT and CDR2 is SNEGSKA (reference sequence). DNA of the CDR3: TGCAGTGCTAGTGAAGACAGCCAAGAGACCCAGTACTTC. Its protein is CSASEDSQETQYF.

This chain joins TRBV7-8 and TRBJ2-2; D might be TRBD1 (7 bases). V gave up 1 base and J gave up 8 bases, with 11 bases separating them. Germline V gene lookup returns CDR1 SGHVS and CDR2 FQNEAQ. The CDR3 is 14 residues long. The CDR3 loop is CASSLETGTGELFF. The CDR3 nucleotides read TGTGCCAGCAGCTTAGAGACAGGGACTGGGGAGCTGTTTTTT.

The V gene is TRBV2, the J gene TRBJ1-5; D may be TRBD1 (6 bases). With 3 bases removed from V and 6 bases from J, the gap between germline ends came to 15 bases. Germline assignment: CDR1 SNHLY and CDR2 FYNNEI. The CDR3 runs to 15 residues. The CDR3 bases are TGTGCCAGCAGTGATTCACAGGGTGGTAGTCAGCCCCAGCATTTT. Protein product: CASSDSQGGSQPQHF.

J is TRBJ2-1 and V is TRBV10-3; 9 bases fit TRBD2. Germline CDR1 reads ENHRY; CDR2 reads SYGVKD. V was clipped by 4 bases and J by 8 bases; unmatched bases: 9. CDR3 length equals 15 residues. For the CDR3, the DNA is TGTGCCATCAGTGGCGGGGGGGCCGTTCTCCATGAGCAGTTCTTC. Translated, it gives CAISGGGAVLHEQFF.

The count of this clone is one. This chain joins TRBV19 and TRBJ2-7, with 9 positions matching TRBD2. The CDR3 contains 18 residues. The V segment lost 5 bases and the J segment 6 bases; nucleotides outside the gene matches: 20. Germline V gene lookup returns CDR1 LNHDA and CDR2 SQIVND (reference sequence). In DNA, the CDR3 is TGTGCCAGTAGTTGTCCACGCACCCCGGGACTAGCAGGGTGCGAGCAGTACTTC. Translation gives CASSCPRTPGLAGCEQYF.

The chain uses TRBV21-1 and TRBJ2-1; the D call in the table, TRBD2, was not verified against the DNA. TRBV21-1 is marked as a pseudogene. This CDR3 has 14 residues. DNA for the CDR3: TGTGCCAGCGGAATAGCGGGGGGTAACAATGAGCAGTTCTTC. It encodes CASGIAGGNNEQFF.

The V call is TRBV3-1 (or the pseudogene TRBV3-2), the J call TRBJ1-4, with 7 bases that match TRBD1. The CDR3 has 14 residues. Germline lookup yields CDR1 LGHDT and CDR2 YNNKEL (reference sequence). V shed 4 bases, J shed 6 bases, and the junction held 5 bases outside the gene matches. The CDR3 nucleotides read TGTGCCAGCAGCCTACAGGGGAGTGATGAAAAACTGTTTTTT. Translation: CASSLQGSDEKLFF.

V is TRBV11-2 and J is TRBJ2-3; 11 bases agree with TRBD2. V was clipped by 1 base and J by 5 bases; unmatched bases: 11. CDR3 length: 18 amino acids. The germline CDR1 and CDR2 sequences are SGHAT and FQNNGV. For the CDR3, the DNA is TGTGCCAGCAGCTTAGTACCCCATGTAGCGGGGGGGCAAGATACGCAGTATTTT. Translating gives CASSLVPHVAGGQDTQYF. Drawing the rest from reference TRBV11-2 and TRBJ2-3, the complete variable domain is EAGVAQSPRYKIIEKRQSVAFWCNPISGHATLYWYQQILGQGPKLLIQFQNNGVVDDSQLPKDRFSAERLKGVDSTLKIQPAKLEDSAVYLCASSLVPHVAGGQDTQYFGPGTRLTVL.

This chain uses TRBV20-1 with TRBJ2-5, with 8 nucleotides matching TRBD1. Germline V gene lookup returns CDR1 DFQATT and CDR2 SNEGSKA (reference sequence). This CDR3 is 13 amino acids long. Trimming removed 3 bases from V and 4 bases from J; junction bases left unmatched: 4. Written as DNA, the CDR3 is TGCAGTGCTAGTCAGGGGGCAGTAGAGACCCAGTACTTC. Its protein product is CSASQGAVETQYF.

This chain joins TRBV30 and TRBJ1-1; the D is unclear. V shed 1 base and J shed 0 bases, with 21 bases lying between them. This CDR3 comprises 18 residues. Germline V gene data show CDR1 as GTSNPN and CDR2 as SVGIG (reference sequence). Written as DNA, the CDR3 is TGTGCCTGGAGTGATTTATCGGCCAGGCTATTTATGAACACTGAAGCTTTCTTT. The encoded protein is CAWSDLSARLFMNTEAFF.

The chain recombines TRBV2 with TRBJ2-3; 10 positions agree with TRBD2. CDR3 length: 14 amino acids. CDR1 and CDR2 (germline): SNHLY, FYNNEI. The V gene end was trimmed by 7 bases and the J gene end by 5 bases; junction bases not matched to a gene: 6. Here the CDR3 reads CASTFSGGKDTQYF. The CDR3 region has the DNA TGTGCCAGCACCTTTAGCGGGGGGAAAGATACGCAGTATTTT.

The genes are TRBV6-6 and TRBJ2-2; D is perhaps TRBD1 (6 bases). The CDR3 is 15 residues long. CDR1 is MNHNY and CDR2 is SVGAGI in the germline V gene (reference sequence). Trimming removed 1 base from V and 1 base from J, with 7 bases in between. CDR3 coding DNA: TGTGCCAGCAGTTACTTGGGACAGAACACCGGGGAGCTGTTTTTT. Translation gives CASSYLGQNTGELFF.

V is TRBV6-5 and J is TRBJ1-2; TRBD1 matches 7 bases. The CDR3 is 15 amino acids. Germline CDR1 is MNHEY and CDR2 is SVGAGI. V was pared by 5 bases and J by 1 base, with 7 bases of the junction left unmatched. This CDR3 is CASSSPGQLNYGYTF. The CDR3 coding sequence is TGTGCCAGCAGTAGCCCGGGACAGCTTAACTATGGCTACACCTTC.

This clone came up once. The rearrangement links TRBV9 to TRBJ1-6; D is possibly TRBD1 (6 bases). This CDR3 comprises 15 residues. CDR1 is SGDLS and CDR2 is YYNGEE in the germline V gene. Trimming removed 4 bases at V and 5 bases at J, with 13 bases between. The CDR3 sequence: CASSRSYRDNSPLHF. DNA of the CDR3: TGTGCCAGCAGCCGAAGCTACAGGGATAATTCACCCCTCCACTTT.

The chain uses TRBV5-1 and TRBJ1-2; 7 bases match TRBD1. The CDR3 is 13 residues long. V lost 2 bases and J lost 6; bases outside the gene matches: 4. CDR1 is SGHRS and CDR2 is YFSETQ in the germline V gene. Here the CDR3 DNA reads TGCGCCAGCAGCTTCTTCAGGGGGGATGGCTACACCTTC. Translated, it gives CASSFFRGDGYTF.

V gene TRBV19 combines with J gene TRBJ1-3, with 9 bases that match TRBD1. The junction had 7 bases not matched to a gene; V was cut back by 10 bases and J by 9 bases. The germline V gene encodes CDR1 LNHDA and CDR2 SQIVND (reference sequence). CDR3 size: 12 residues. In nucleotides, the CDR3 is TGTGCCACCACGGGACAGGGAGGCACCATATATTTT. It translates to CATTGQGGTIYF. Drawing the rest from reference TRBV19 and TRBJ1-3, the complete variable domain is DGGITQSPKYLFRKEGQNVTLSCEQNLNHDAMYWYRQDPGQGLRLIYYSQIVNDFQKGDIAEGYSVSREKKESFPLTVTSAQKNPTAFYLCATTGQGGTIYFGEGSWLTVV.

In nucleotides, the CDR3 is TGCGCCAGCAGCTTGACCGGGACTAGCGGGGTCTACGAGCAGTACTTC. It codes for CASSLTGTSGVYEQYF. V is TRBV5-1 and J is TRBJ2-7, with TRBD2 matching over 13 bases. This CDR3 is built from 16 residues. The V and J ends lost 1 base and 3 bases, in that order; junction bases with no gene match: 4. Per germline, CDR1 SGHRS and CDR2 YFSETQ.

This chain links TRBV11-3 with TRBJ2-7; a possible D gene is TRBD1 (5 bases). The CDR3 runs to 16 residues. Germline lookup yields CDR1 SGHNT and CDR2 YENEEA. V lost 2 bases and J lost 10, with 24 bases in between. In DNA form, the CDR3 reads TGTGCCAGCAGCTTAAGGACAAACCTCCGTTTGAGTGAACAGTACTTC. This translates into CASSLRTNLRLSEQYF.

The chain uses TRBV24-1 and TRBJ2-1; 9 bases match TRBD1. This CDR3 is 14 amino acids long. The V and J ends lost 5 bases and 8 bases, in that order; junction bases with no gene match: 6. From germline, CDR1 is KGHDR and CDR2 SFDVKD. In nucleotides, the CDR3 is TGTGCCACCAGTGGCCGGGACAGGGAATATGAGCAGTTCTTC. Protein product: CATSGRDREYEQFF.

In this sample, this clone turned up a few times. The rearrangement links TRBV7-9 to TRBJ1-3, with 7 bases identical to TRBD1. From germline, CDR1 is SEHNR and CDR2 FQNEAQ (reference sequence). The CDR3 extends over 13 amino acids. V shed 6 bases and J 9 bases; nucleotides not matched to a gene: 8. CDR3 protein: CASRQGLGGTIYF. CDR3 coding DNA: TGTGCCAGCAGACAGGGGCTGGGGGGCACCATATATTTT.

With respect to this clone: The same CDR3 also results from other DNA sequences found in this sample. CDR3 region: CASRTGATEAFF. The CDR3 DNA sequence: TGCGCCAGCAGGACTGGAGCTACTGAAGCTTTCTTT. V gene TRBV5-1 combines with J gene TRBJ1-1; D not certain. V lost 5 bases, J lost 5 bases, and 10 bases lay in between. Per the germline V gene, CDR1 is SGHRS and CDR2 is YFSETQ. The CDR3 runs 12 residues.

The V and J genes are TRBV19 and TRBJ2-5; 7 bases align to TRBD1. The germline CDR1 and CDR2 sequences are LNHDA and SQIVND (reference sequence). After removal of 4 bases from V and 7 bases from J, the junction contained 12 bases not matched to a gene. CDR3 length: 15 amino acids. The CDR3 sequence: CASSTDPTGLVTQYF. The CDR3 DNA follows: TGTGCCAGTAGTACGGACCCGACAGGGCTGGTGACCCAGTACTTC.

Only one count was recorded for this clone. V gene TRBV5-4 combines with J gene TRBJ2-7, with D possibly being TRBD2 (7 bases). CDR1 and CDR2 from the germline V gene are SGHNT and YYREEE (reference sequence). The CDR3 length is 14 residues. The V gene lost 3 bases and the J gene lost 3 bases, with 13 bases spanning the gap. The CDR3 is CASSSGGTHYEQYF. The CDR3 DNA sequence: TGTGCCAGCAGCTCGGGGGGCACGCACTACGAGCAGTACTTC. The full variable domain, with the rest looked up from reference TRBV5-4 and TRBJ2-7, is ETGVTQSPTHLIKTRGQQVTLRCSSQSGHNTVSWYQQALGQGPQFIFQYYREEENGRGNFPPRFSGLQFPNYSSELNVNALELDDSALYLCASSSGGTHYEQYFGPGTRLTVT.

J is TRBJ1-2 and V is TRBV29-1, with D hard to call. The CDR3 totals 14 residues. Germline V gene data show CDR1 as SQVTM and CDR2 as ANQGSEA. The V end was cut by 1 base, the J end by 6 bases, with 15 bases between. CDR3 nucleotide sequence: TGCAGCGTTGAAGTCTTAGCAGCATTCGATGGCTACACCTTC. This translates into CSVEVLAAFDGYTF.

This clone was observed a single time. The chain has TRBV2 and TRBJ2-1; possibly TRBD2 for D (5 bases). V was shortened by 6 bases and J by 8 bases, with 23 bases between the two germline ends. The CDR3 is 16 amino acids. Germline CDR1 SNHLY, CDR2 FYNNEI. The CDR3 DNA reads as TGTGCCAGCAGACCTTACAGTGAGGGTTTGAAAGATGAGCAGTTCTTC. Its protein is CASRPYSEGLKDEQFF. Filled out from reference TRBV2 and TRBJ2-1, the complete variable domain reads EPEVTQTPSHQVTQMGQEVILRCVPISNHLYFYWYRQILGQKVEFLVSFYNNEISEKSEIFDDQFSVERPDGSNFTLKIRSTKLEDSAMYFCASRPYSEGLKDEQFFGPGTRLTVL.

J is TRBJ2-7 and V is TRBV7-2, with 10 bases aligning to TRBD2. This CDR3 region has 19 residues. J gave up 2 bases and V 1 base, and 14 bases lay outside the gene matches. Germline CDR1 is SGHTA and CDR2 is FQGNSA. CDR3 sequence (DNA): TGTGCCAGCAGCTTAGTGTCTACTAGCGGGGTCCTGAGTACCTACGAGCAGTACTTC. Translated, it gives CASSLVSTSGVLSTYEQYF.